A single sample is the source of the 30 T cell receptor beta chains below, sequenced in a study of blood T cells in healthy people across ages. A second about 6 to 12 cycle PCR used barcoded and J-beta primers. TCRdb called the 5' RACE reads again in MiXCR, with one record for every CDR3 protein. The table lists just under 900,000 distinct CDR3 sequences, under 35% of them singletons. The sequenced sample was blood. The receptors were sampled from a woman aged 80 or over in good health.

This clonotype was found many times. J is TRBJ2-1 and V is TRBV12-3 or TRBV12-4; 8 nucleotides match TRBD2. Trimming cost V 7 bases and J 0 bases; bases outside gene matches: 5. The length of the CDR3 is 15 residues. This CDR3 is CASKERGPSYNEQFF. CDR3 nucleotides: TGTGCCAGCAAAGAGCGGGGGCCCTCCTACAATGAGCAGTTCTTC.

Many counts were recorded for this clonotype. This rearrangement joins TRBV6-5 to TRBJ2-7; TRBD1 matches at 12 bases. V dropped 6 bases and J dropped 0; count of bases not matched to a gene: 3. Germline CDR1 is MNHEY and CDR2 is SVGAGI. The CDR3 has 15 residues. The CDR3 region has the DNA TGTGCCAGCAGCCAGGGACAGGGGGCCTCCTACGAGCAGTACTTC. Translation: CASSQGQGASYEQYF.

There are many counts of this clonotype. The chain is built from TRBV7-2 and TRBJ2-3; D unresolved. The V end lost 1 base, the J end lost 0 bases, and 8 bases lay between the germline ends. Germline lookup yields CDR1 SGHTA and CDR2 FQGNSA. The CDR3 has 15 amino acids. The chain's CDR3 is CASSLVPTSTDTQYF. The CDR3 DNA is TGTGCCAGCAGCTTAGTACCGACTAGCACAGATACGCAGTATTTT.

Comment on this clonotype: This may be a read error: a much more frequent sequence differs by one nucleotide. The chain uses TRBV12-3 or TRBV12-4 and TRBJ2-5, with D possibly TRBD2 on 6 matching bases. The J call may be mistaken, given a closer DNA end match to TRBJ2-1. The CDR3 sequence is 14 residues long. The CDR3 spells CASSLAHGRETQFF. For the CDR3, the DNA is TGTGCCAGCAGTTTAGCCCACGGGAGAGAGACCCAGTTCTTC.

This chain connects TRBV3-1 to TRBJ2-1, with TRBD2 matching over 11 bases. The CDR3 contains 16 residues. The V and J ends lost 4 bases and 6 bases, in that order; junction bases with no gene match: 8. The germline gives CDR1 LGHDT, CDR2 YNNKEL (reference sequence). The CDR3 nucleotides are TGTGCCAGCAGCCCCGGGGCTAGCGGGGGGTGCAATGAGCAGTTCTTC. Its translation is CASSPGASGGCNEQFF.

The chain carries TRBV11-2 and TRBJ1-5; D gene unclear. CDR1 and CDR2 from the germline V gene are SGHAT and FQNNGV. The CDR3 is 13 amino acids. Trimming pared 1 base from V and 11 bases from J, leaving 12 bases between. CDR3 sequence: CASSLVPGRTQHF. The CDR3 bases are TGTGCCAGCAGCTTAGTCCCGGGGAGAACCCAGCATTTT.

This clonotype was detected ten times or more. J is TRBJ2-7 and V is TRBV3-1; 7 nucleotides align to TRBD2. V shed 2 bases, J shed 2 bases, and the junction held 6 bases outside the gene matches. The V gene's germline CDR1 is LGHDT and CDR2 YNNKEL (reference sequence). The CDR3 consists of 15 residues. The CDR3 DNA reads TGTGCCAGCAGCCAACTCCGCGGGGGTCCCTACGAGCAGTACTTC. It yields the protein CASSQLRGGPYEQYF.

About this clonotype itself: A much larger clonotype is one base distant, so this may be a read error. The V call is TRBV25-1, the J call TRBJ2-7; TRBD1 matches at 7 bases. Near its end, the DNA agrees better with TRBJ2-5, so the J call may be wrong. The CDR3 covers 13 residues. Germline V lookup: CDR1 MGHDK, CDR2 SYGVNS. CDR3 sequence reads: CASREGGTKTQYF. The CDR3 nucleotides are TGTGCCAGCAGGGAAGGGGGCACGAAGACCCAGTACTTC.

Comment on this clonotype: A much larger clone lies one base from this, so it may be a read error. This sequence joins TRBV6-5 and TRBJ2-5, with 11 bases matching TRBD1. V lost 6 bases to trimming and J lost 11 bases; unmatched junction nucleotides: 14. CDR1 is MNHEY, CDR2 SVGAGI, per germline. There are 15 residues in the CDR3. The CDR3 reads CASRKGQGVYNEQYF. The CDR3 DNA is TGTGCCAGCAGAAAGGGACAGGGGGTGTACAATGAGCAGTACTTC.

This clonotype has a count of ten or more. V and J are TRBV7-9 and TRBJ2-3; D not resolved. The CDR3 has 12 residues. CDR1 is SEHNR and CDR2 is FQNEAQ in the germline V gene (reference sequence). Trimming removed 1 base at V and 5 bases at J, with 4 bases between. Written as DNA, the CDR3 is TGTGCCAGCAGCTTAGTCCAAGATACGCAGTATTTT. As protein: CASSLVQDTQYF.

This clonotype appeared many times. In DNA, the CDR3 is TGCGCCAGCAGCCAAGACCGCCTATACTACGAGCAGTACTTC. Its translation: CASSQDRLYYEQYF. This chain connects TRBV4-3 to TRBJ2-7; unclear D gene. The CDR3 loop spans 14 amino acids. Germline V gene sequence: CDR1 LGHNA, CDR2 YSLEER. Trimming took off 0 bases at V and 3 bases at J, with 9 bases between the two ends.

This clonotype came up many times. The chain's CDR3 is CASSPIQGSYNEQFF. In DNA form, the CDR3 reads TGTGCCAGCAGCCCAATCCAGGGTTCCTACAATGAGCAGTTCTTC. The chain is built from TRBV3-1 and TRBJ2-1, with a weak D call TRBD1 (5 bases). The CDR3 spans 15 residues. CDR1 and CDR2 from the germline V gene are LGHDT and YNNKEL (reference sequence). Trimming pared 4 bases from V and 1 base from J, leaving 11 bases between.

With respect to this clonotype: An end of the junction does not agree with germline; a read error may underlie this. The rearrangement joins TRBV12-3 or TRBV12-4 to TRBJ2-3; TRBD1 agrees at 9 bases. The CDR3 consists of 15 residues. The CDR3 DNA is TGTGCCAGCAGTCCACAGGGGGCGAAGACAGATGCGCAGTATTTT. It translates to CASSPQGAKTDAQYF.

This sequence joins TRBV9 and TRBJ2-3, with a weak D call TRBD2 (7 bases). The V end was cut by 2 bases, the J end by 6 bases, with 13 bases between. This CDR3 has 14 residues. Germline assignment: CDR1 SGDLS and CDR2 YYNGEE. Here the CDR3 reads CASSVRGAGDTQYF. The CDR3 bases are TGTGCCAGCAGCGTCCGGGGGGCGGGGGATACGCAGTATTTT. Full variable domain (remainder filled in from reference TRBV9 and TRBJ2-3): DSGVTQTPKHLITATGQRVTLRCSPRSGDLSVYWYQQSLDQGLQFLIQYYNGEERAKGNILERFSAQQFPDLHSELNLSSLELGDSALYFCASSVRGAGDTQYFGPGTRLTVL.

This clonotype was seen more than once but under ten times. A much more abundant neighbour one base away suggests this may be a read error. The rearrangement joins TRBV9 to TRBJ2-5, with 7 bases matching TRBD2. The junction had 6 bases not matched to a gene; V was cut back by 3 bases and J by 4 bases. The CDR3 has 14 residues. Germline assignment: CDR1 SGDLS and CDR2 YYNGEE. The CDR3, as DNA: TGTGCCAGCAGCGGAGCGGGGAGGACAGAGACCCAGTACTTC. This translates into CASSGAGRTETQYF.

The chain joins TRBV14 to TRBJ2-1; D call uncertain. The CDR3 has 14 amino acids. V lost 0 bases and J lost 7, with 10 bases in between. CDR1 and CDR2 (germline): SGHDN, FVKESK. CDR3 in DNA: TGTGCCAGCAGCCAAGATGTCTTGGGGAATGAGCAGTTCTTC. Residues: CASSQDVLGNEQFF.

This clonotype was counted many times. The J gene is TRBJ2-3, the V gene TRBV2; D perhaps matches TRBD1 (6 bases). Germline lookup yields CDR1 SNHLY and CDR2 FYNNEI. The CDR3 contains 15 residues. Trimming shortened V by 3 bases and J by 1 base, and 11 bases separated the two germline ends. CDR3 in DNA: TGTGCCAGCAGTGAGGACAGATCCCGCACAGATACGCAGTATTTT. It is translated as CASSEDRSRTDTQYF.

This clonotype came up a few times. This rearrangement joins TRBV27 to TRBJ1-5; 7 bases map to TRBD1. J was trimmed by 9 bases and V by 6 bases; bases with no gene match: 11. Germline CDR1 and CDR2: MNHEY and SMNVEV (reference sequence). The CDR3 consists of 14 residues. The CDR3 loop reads CASRPYDRAAPQHF. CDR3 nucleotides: TGTGCCAGCAGACCTTACGACAGGGCTGCGCCCCAGCATTTT.

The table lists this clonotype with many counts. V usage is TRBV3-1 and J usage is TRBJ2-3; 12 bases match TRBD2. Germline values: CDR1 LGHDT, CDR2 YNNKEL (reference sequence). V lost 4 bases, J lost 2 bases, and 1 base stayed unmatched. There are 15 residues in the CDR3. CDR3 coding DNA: TGTGCCAGCAGCCGGACTAGCGGGGACACAGATACGCAGTATTTT. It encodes CASSRTSGDTDTQYF.

CDR3 DNA: TGTGCCAGCAGCGTAGAAGGTTCAGGGAGAGGCGGCTATGGCTACACCTTC. The encoded protein is CASSVEGSGRGGYGYTF. The chain employs TRBV9 and TRBJ1-2, with D possibly TRBD1 on 5 matching bases. Trimming took 0 bases from V and 4 from J, leaving 19 bases between them. Germline CDR1 is SGDLS and CDR2 is YYNGEE. This CDR3 has 17 residues.

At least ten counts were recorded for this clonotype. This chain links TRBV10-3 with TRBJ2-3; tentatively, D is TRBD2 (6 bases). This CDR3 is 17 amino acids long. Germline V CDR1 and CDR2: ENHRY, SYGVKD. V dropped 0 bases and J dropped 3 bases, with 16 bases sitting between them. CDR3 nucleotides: TGTGCCATCAGTGAGTCGAACGGGGGATATAGTACAGATACGCAGTATTTT. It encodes CAISESNGGYSTDTQYF.

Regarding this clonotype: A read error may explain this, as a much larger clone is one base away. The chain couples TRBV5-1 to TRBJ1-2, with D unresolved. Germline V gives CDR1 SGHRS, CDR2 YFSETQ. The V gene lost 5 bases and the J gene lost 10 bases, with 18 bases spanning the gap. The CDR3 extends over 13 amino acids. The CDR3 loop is CASREGAPDDYTF. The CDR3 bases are TGCGCCAGCAGAGAAGGTGCACCGGATGACTACACCTTC.

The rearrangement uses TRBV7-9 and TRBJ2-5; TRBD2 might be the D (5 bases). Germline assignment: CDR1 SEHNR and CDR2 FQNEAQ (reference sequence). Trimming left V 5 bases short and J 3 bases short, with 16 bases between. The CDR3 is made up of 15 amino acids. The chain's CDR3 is CASSLPSGRKETQYF. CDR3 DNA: TGTGCCAGCAGCCTCCCCAGCGGCAGAAAAGAGACCCAGTACTTC.

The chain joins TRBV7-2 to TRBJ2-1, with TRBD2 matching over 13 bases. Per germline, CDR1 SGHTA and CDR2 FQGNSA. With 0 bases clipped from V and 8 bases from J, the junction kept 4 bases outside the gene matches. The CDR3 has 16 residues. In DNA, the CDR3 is TGTGCCAGCAGCTTAGCACTAGCGGGGGGGCCGTATGAGCAGTTCTTC. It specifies CASSLALAGGPYEQFF.

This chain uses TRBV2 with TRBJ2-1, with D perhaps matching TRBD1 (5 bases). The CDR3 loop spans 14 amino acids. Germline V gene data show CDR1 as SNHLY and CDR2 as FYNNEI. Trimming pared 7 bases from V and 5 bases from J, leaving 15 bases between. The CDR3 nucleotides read TGTGCCAGCACCGAAAGACAGTCCCACAATGAGCAGTTCTTC. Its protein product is CASTERQSHNEQFF.

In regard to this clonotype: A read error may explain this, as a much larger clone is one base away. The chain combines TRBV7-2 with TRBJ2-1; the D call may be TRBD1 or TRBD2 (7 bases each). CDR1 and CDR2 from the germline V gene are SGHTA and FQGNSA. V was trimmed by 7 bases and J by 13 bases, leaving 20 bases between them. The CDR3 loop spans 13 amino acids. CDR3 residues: CASTITGEGTQFF. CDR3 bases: TGTGCCAGCACCATAACAGGGGAGGGGACCCAGTTCTTC.

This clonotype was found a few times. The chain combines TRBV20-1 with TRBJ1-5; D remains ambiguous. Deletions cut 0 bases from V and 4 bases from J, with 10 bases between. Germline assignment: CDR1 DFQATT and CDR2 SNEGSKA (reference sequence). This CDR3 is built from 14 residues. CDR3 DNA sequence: TGCAGTGCTAGAGATCGGGCACCGAATCAGCCCCAGCATTTT. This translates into CSARDRAPNQPQHF.

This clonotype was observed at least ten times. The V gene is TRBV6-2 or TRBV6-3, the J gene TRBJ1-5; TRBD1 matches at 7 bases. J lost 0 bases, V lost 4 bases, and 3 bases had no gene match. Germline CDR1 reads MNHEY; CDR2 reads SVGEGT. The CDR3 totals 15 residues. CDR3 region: CASSSTGLSNQPQHF. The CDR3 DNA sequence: TGTGCCAGCAGTTCGACAGGGCTTAGCAATCAGCCCCAGCATTTT.

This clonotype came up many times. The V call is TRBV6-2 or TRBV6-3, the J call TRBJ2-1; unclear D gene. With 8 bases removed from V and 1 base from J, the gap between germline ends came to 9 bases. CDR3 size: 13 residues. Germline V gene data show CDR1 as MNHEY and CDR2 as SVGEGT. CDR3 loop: CASPPRSYNEQFF. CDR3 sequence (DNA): TGTGCCAGCCCCCCCAGATCCTACAATGAGCAGTTCTTC.

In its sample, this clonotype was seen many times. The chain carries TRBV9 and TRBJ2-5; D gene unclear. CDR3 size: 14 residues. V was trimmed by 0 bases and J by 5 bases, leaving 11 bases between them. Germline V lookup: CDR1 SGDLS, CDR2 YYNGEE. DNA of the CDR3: TGTGCCAGCAGCGTAGGAGTCGACTGGGAGACCCAGTACTTC. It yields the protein CASSVGVDWETQYF.